The clone carrying this T cell receptor (beta chain) occurred many times. This entry belongs to a study of human T cells and chemical hapten exposure. Study-level information: Once 0.01% DPC had been applied to the upper back by patch test, readings were taken at 6 days.

Time point denoted: pre-sensitization, week 0. The treatment: therapeutic diphenylcyclopropenone sensitization with weekly scalp DPC. The authors extracted total RNA from unfractionated whole blood. TCRdb processed the RACE reads anew with MiXCR; each CDR3 protein has one entry. The sample has around 62,000 distinct CDR3 sequences; 6.7% are singletons. There are 14 residues in the CDR3. Germline V gene sequence: CDR1 ENHRY, CDR2 SYGVKD. The V and J ends lost 2 bases and 8 bases, in that order; junction bases with no gene match: 6. The clonotype comes from a woman younger than 45 with alopecia areata. Some clones in this sample may be carry-over from other donors' samples. The rearrangement uses TRBV10-3 and TRBJ2-1, with TRBD1 matching over 7 bases. Here the sequenced sample was whole blood, taken in connection with sensitization to the hapten diphenylcyclopropenone (DPC). CDR3 amino acids: CAISERTGSDEQFF. As DNA, the CDR3 is TGTGCCATCAGTGAGAGGACAGGTAGTGATGAGCAGTTCTTC.